One T cell receptor beta chain is described in this entry. Its antigen is not identified. The CDR3 is made up of 13 amino acids. The V gene end was trimmed by 7 bases and the J gene end by 4 bases; junction bases not matched to a gene: 5. Germline CDR1 reads MDHEN; CDR2 reads SYDVKM. Assay: immunoSEQ multiplex PCR; the TCRdb copy retains only in-frame clones and omits some. The sample yields about 150,000 clones, less than 95% seen once. This entry is derived from a study of T cell responses to AZD1222 COVID-19 vaccine. Study-level results: Reports indicate that nearly half of spike-specific TCRs are directed at unmutated variant regions.

The receptor was isolated from an adult in good health. Material: peripheral blood, obtained on day 0 of AZD1222 vaccination. The rearrangement joins TRBV28 to TRBJ2-7, with 9 bases lining up with TRBD1. CDR3 DNA: TGTGCCAGCAAGGACAGGGGAAATTACGAGCAGTACTTC. This sequence encodes CASKDRGNYEQYF.